A selection of T cell receptor beta chains follows, all from one sample in a study of shared clonotypes between healthy human individuals. Sequencing used immunoSEQ multiplex PCR; TCRdb keeps in-frame clones, though not all of them. The repertoire holds about 1.5 million clones, with 96% as singletons. Source material: naive CD4+ T cells sorted from blood. The source is a young man in good health. Both conserved end residues are part of each CDR3. A D gene is named only where the DNA matches it firmly. Clone size is given for some rows only: seen once, a few or many times, or a class if the clone is expanded.

j_call: TRBJ2-7; d_call: TRBD2; v_call: TRBV5-5; clone_size: .; cdr3_aa: CASSLSWGGDYEQYF; cdr3_nt: TGTGCCAGCAGCTTGAGTTGGGGGGGTGACTACGAGCAGTACTTC
j_call: TRBJ1-3; d_call: .; v_call: TRBV7-6; clone_size: .; cdr3_aa: CASSLGPSSGNTIYF; cdr3_nt: TGTGCCAGCAGCTTAGGCCCAAGCTCTGGAAACACCATATATTTT
j_call: TRBJ2-7; d_call: .; v_call: TRBV7-8; clone_size: once; cdr3_aa: CASSLAGSSYEQYF; cdr3_nt: TGTGCCAGCAGCTTAGCTGGATCCTCCTACGAGCAGTACTTC
j_call: TRBJ2-5; d_call: .; v_call: TRBV11-2; clone_size: once; cdr3_aa: CASSLSASKETQYF; cdr3_nt: TGTGCCAGCAGCTTATCCGCCTCCAAAGAGACCCAGTACTTC
j_call: TRBJ2-1; d_call: .; v_call: TRBV5-1; clone_size: .; cdr3_aa: CASSLEGKGDEQFF; cdr3_nt: TGCGCCAGCAGCTTGGAGGGGAAAGGCGATGAGCAGTTCTTC
j_call: TRBJ2-2; d_call: .; v_call: TRBV19; clone_size: .; cdr3_aa: CASSTWPGGELFF; cdr3_nt: TGTGCCAGTAGTACCTGGCCCGGTGGGGAGCTGTTTTTT
j_call: TRBJ2-5; d_call: TRBD2; v_call: TRBV5-1; clone_size: .; cdr3_aa: CASSLAIGGTSQETQYF; cdr3_nt: TGCGCCAGCAGCTTGGCCATCGGCGGGACTAGCCAAGAGACCCAGTACTTC
j_call: TRBJ2-3; d_call: TRBD1; v_call: TRBV18; clone_size: .; cdr3_aa: CASSPLGQDLDTQYF; cdr3_nt: TGTGCCAGCTCACCACTGGGACAGGACCTAGATACGCAGTATTTT
j_call: TRBJ2-7; d_call: TRBD2; v_call: TRBV5-6; clone_size: .; cdr3_aa: CASKSGTTRVEQYF; cdr3_nt: TGTGCCAGCAAATCCGGGACTACTCGTGTCGAGCAGTACTTC
j_call: TRBJ2-3; d_call: TRBD2; v_call: TRBV2; clone_size: .; cdr3_aa: CASSDGAGVPGDTQYF; cdr3_nt: TGTGCCAGCAGTGACGGGGCGGGAGTCCCCGGAGATACGCAGTATTTT
j_call: TRBJ2-7; d_call: .; v_call: TRBV28; clone_size: .; cdr3_aa: CASGQTGTTYEQYF; cdr3_nt: TGTGCCAGCGGACAAACCGGGACGACGTACGAGCAGTACTTC
j_call: TRBJ2-5; d_call: .; v_call: TRBV10-1; clone_size: .; cdr3_aa: CASSERRGWETQYF; cdr3_nt: TGCGCCAGCAGTGAAAGGCGCGGCTGGGAGACCCAGTACTTC
j_call: TRBJ2-7; d_call: TRBD2; v_call: TRBV29-1; clone_size: .; cdr3_aa: CSGRATGGTDEQYF; cdr3_nt: TGCAGCGGGCGGGCGACGGGAGGTACTGACGAGCAGTACTTC
j_call: TRBJ2-7; d_call: .; v_call: TRBV6-5; clone_size: .; cdr3_aa: CASSYKSSYEQYF; cdr3_nt: TGTGCCAGCAGTTACAAAAGCTCCTACGAGCAGTACTTC
j_call: TRBJ2-3; d_call: TRBD1; v_call: TRBV4-3; clone_size: .; cdr3_aa: CASSQDRQGAPQYF; cdr3_nt: TGCGCCAGCAGCCAAGATCGGCAGGGGGCTCCGCAGTATTTT
j_call: TRBJ2-1; d_call: TRBD2; v_call: TRBV10-3; clone_size: .; cdr3_aa: CAISESWSGKNEQFF; cdr3_nt: TGTGCCATCAGTGAGTCGTGGAGCGGGAAGAATGAGCAGTTCTTC
j_call: TRBJ2-7; d_call: TRBD1; v_call: TRBV11-2; clone_size: once; cdr3_aa: CASSQIKSGQTTYEQYF; cdr3_nt: TGTGCCAGCAGTCAGATTAAGTCGGGACAGACGACCTACGAGCAGTACTTC
j_call: TRBJ2-5; d_call: TRBD1; v_call: TRBV2; clone_size: .; cdr3_aa: CASRSRDRGSQETQYF; cdr3_nt: TGTGCCAGCAGATCTAGGGACAGGGGGTCTCAAGAGACCCAGTACTTC
j_call: TRBJ2-3; d_call: .; v_call: TRBV30; clone_size: .; cdr3_aa: CAWEQDGDTQYF; cdr3_nt: TGTGCCTGGGAACAGGATGGAGATACGCAGTATTTT
j_call: TRBJ1-2; d_call: .; v_call: TRBV4-2; clone_size: .; cdr3_aa: CASSDEGGDGYTF; cdr3_nt: TGTGCCAGCAGCGATGAAGGGGGGGATGGCTACACCTTC
j_call: TRBJ2-7; d_call: TRBD1; v_call: TRBV5-4; clone_size: .; cdr3_aa: CASSLAGTGVYEQYF; cdr3_nt: TGTGCCAGCAGCTTGGCCGGGACAGGGGTGTACGAGCAGTACTTC
j_call: TRBJ2-5; d_call: TRBD2; v_call: TRBV5-1; clone_size: .; cdr3_aa: CASSPGSGRSQETQYF; cdr3_nt: TGCGCCAGCAGCCCCGGTAGCGGGAGGTCCCAAGAGACCCAGTACTTC
j_call: TRBJ1-1; d_call: .; v_call: TRBV2; clone_size: .; cdr3_aa: CASSEQGNTEAFF; cdr3_nt: TGTGCCAGCAGTGAACAGGGAAACACTGAAGCTTTCTTT
j_call: TRBJ2-7; d_call: TRBD2; v_call: TRBV6-1; clone_size: once; cdr3_aa: CASGGGNYEQYF; cdr3_nt: TGTGCCAGCGGGGGGGGAAACTACGAGCAGTACTTC
j_call: TRBJ2-1; d_call: TRBD2; v_call: TRBV2; clone_size: .; cdr3_aa: CASRKGLADHNEQFF; cdr3_nt: TGTGCCAGCAGGAAGGGACTAGCGGACCACAATGAGCAGTTCTTC
j_call: TRBJ2-7; d_call: TRBD1; v_call: TRBV6-5; clone_size: .; cdr3_aa: CASSYSWDRTYEQYF; cdr3_nt: TGTGCCAGCAGTTACTCGTGGGACAGGACCTACGAGCAGTACTTC
j_call: TRBJ2-2; d_call: TRBD2; v_call: TRBV5-1; clone_size: .; cdr3_aa: CASSFPGTSGNAPTNTGELFF; cdr3_nt: TGCGCCAGCAGCTTTCCCGGGACTAGCGGGAACGCACCAACGAACACCGGGGAGCTGTTTTTT
j_call: TRBJ1-4; d_call: .; v_call: TRBV9; clone_size: .; cdr3_aa: CASSREGGRNEKLFF; cdr3_nt: TGTGCCAGCAGCAGGGAAGGGGGTCGTAATGAAAAACTGTTTTTT
j_call: TRBJ1-2; d_call: .; v_call: TRBV7-6; clone_size: once; cdr3_aa: CASSLGTTSNYGYTF; cdr3_nt: TGTGCCAGCAGCTTAGGGACAACCTCTAACTATGGCTACACCTTC
j_call: TRBJ1-4; d_call: .; v_call: TRBV5-6; clone_size: .; cdr3_aa: CASSPRLDEKLFF; cdr3_nt: TGTGCCAGCAGTCCCCGTCTCGATGAAAAACTGTTTTTT
j_call: TRBJ1-3; d_call: TRBD1; v_call: TRBV28; clone_size: .; cdr3_aa: CASSFGGTAGNTIYF; cdr3_nt: TGTGCCAGCAGTTTCGGCGGGACAGCAGGAAACACCATATATTTT
j_call: TRBJ1-1; d_call: TRBD1; v_call: TRBV29-1; clone_size: once; cdr3_aa: CSVGDRALKAFF; cdr3_nt: TGCAGCGTTGGGGACAGAGCATTAAAAGCTTTCTTT
j_call: TRBJ1-4; d_call: TRBD1; v_call: TRBV7-9; clone_size: few; cdr3_aa: CASSLLAGTGGMGNEKLFF; cdr3_nt: TGTGCCAGCAGCTTATTGGCCGGGACAGGGGGCATGGGGAATGAAAAACTGTTTTTT
j_call: TRBJ2-5; d_call: .; v_call: TRBV18; clone_size: .; cdr3_aa: CASSELPGQGETQYF; cdr3_nt: TGTGCCAGCTCAGAACTCCCGGGACAAGGGGAGACCCAGTACTTC
j_call: TRBJ1-1; d_call: .; v_call: TRBV7-9; clone_size: .; cdr3_aa: CASSSQARNTEAFF; cdr3_nt: TGTGCCAGCAGCTCACAGGCTAGAAACACTGAAGCTTTCTTT
j_call: TRBJ2-1; d_call: TRBD2; v_call: TRBV7-2; clone_size: .; cdr3_aa: CASSLVAGVMGYNEQFF; cdr3_nt: TGTGCCAGCAGCTTGGTGGCGGGAGTTATGGGATACAATGAGCAGTTCTTC
j_call: TRBJ1-1; d_call: .; v_call: TRBV2; clone_size: .; cdr3_aa: CASSEARGLWNTEAFF; cdr3_nt: TGTGCCAGCAGTGAGGCCAGGGGTTTGTGGAACACTGAAGCTTTCTTT
j_call: TRBJ2-7; d_call: TRBD1; v_call: TRBV18; clone_size: .; cdr3_aa: CASSPKLQTGSYEQYF; cdr3_nt: TGTGCCAGCTCACCCAAGTTGCAGACAGGGTCCTACGAGCAGTACTTC
j_call: TRBJ2-5; d_call: .; v_call: TRBV5-5; clone_size: .; cdr3_aa: CASSLSSVARGGTQYF; cdr3_nt: TGTGCCAGCAGCTTATCGTCCGTGGCACGGGGTGGGACCCAGTACTTC
j_call: TRBJ2-1; d_call: .; v_call: TRBV11-2; clone_size: .; cdr3_aa: CASSRTTPGVF; cdr3_nt: TGTGCCAGCAGCCGGACTACCCCGGGAGTCTTC
j_call: TRBJ2-7; d_call: .; v_call: TRBV11-2; clone_size: .; cdr3_aa: CASSAHMAPYEQYF; cdr3_nt: TGTGCCAGCAGCGCCCACATGGCCCCCTACGAGCAGTACTTC
j_call: TRBJ2-2; d_call: .; v_call: TRBV4-2; clone_size: .; cdr3_aa: CASSLQAGRWAMGGELFF; cdr3_nt: TGTGCCAGCAGCCTCCAAGCAGGGAGGTGGGCAATGGGCGGGGAGCTGTTTTTT
j_call: TRBJ2-1; d_call: .; v_call: TRBV20-1; clone_size: .; cdr3_aa: CSASRVDLRFF; cdr3_nt: TGCAGTGCTAGTCGAGTAGACTTGCGGTTCTTC
j_call: TRBJ2-1; d_call: TRBD2; v_call: TRBV7-9; clone_size: .; cdr3_aa: CASSARTSGYNEQFF; cdr3_nt: TGTGCCAGCAGCGCTAGGACTAGCGGTTACAATGAGCAGTTCTTC
j_call: TRBJ1-5; d_call: .; v_call: TRBV28; clone_size: .; cdr3_aa: CASSFGRFNSNQPQHF; cdr3_nt: TGTGCCAGCAGTTTTGGGCGGTTTAATAGCAATCAGCCCCAGCATTTT
j_call: TRBJ1-5; d_call: TRBD1; v_call: TRBV10-2; clone_size: .; cdr3_aa: CASSGGGLQPQHF; cdr3_nt: TGCGCCAGCAGTGGAGGGGGCCTACAGCCCCAGCATTTT
j_call: TRBJ1-5; d_call: .; v_call: TRBV30; clone_size: .; cdr3_aa: CAWSAGTSYQPQHF; cdr3_nt: TGTGCCTGGAGTGCTGGGACCTCCTATCAGCCCCAGCATTTT
j_call: TRBJ2-2; d_call: TRBD1; v_call: TRBV19; clone_size: .; cdr3_aa: CATRQGTNAGELFF; cdr3_nt: TGTGCCACTAGACAGGGGACGAACGCCGGGGAGCTGTTTTTT
j_call: TRBJ1-5; d_call: .; v_call: TRBV9; clone_size: .; cdr3_aa: CASSVAGVNQPQHF; cdr3_nt: TGTGCCAGCAGCGTGGCAGGGGTGAATCAGCCCCAGCATTTT
j_call: TRBJ2-1; d_call: TRBD2; v_call: TRBV28; clone_size: .; cdr3_aa: CASSQSGTTYNEQFF; cdr3_nt: TGTGCCAGCAGTCAATCCGGGACTACCTACAATGAGCAGTTCTTC
j_call: TRBJ2-2; d_call: TRBD1; v_call: TRBV29-1; clone_size: .; cdr3_aa: CSARTGKNTGELFF; cdr3_nt: TGCAGCGCACGGACAGGAAAGAACACCGGGGAGCTGTTTTTT
j_call: TRBJ1-1; d_call: .; v_call: TRBV11-2; clone_size: .; cdr3_aa: CASSLNTEAFF; cdr3_nt: TGTGCCAGCAGCTTGAACACTGAAGCTTTCTTT
j_call: TRBJ1-5; d_call: .; v_call: TRBV4-3; clone_size: .; cdr3_aa: CASSQDWDKPQHF; cdr3_nt: TGCGCCAGCAGCCAAGATTGGGACAAACCCCAGCATTTT
j_call: TRBJ1-5; d_call: TRBD1; v_call: TRBV4-1; clone_size: .; cdr3_aa: CASSQGTGGYQPQHF; cdr3_nt: TGCGCCAGCAGCCAGGGCACAGGGGGCTATCAGCCCCAGCATTTT
j_call: TRBJ2-1; d_call: TRBD2; v_call: TRBV6-4; clone_size: .; cdr3_aa: CASSDMWTSGSNEQFF; cdr3_nt: TGTGCCAGCAGTGATATGTGGACTAGCGGGAGCAATGAGCAGTTCTTC
j_call: TRBJ1-2; d_call: .; v_call: TRBV19; clone_size: few; cdr3_aa: CASSGALGNYGYTF; cdr3_nt: TGTGCCAGTAGCGGGGCACTGGGAAACTATGGCTACACCTTC
j_call: TRBJ1-2; d_call: .; v_call: TRBV9; clone_size: .; cdr3_aa: CASSVATGGYGYTF; cdr3_nt: TGTGCCAGCAGCGTAGCCACAGGAGGATATGGCTACACCTTC
j_call: TRBJ1-5; d_call: .; v_call: TRBV19; clone_size: .; cdr3_aa: CASGDGGRFNQPQHF; cdr3_nt: TGTGCCAGTGGGGATGGCGGGAGGTTTAATCAGCCCCAGCATTTT
j_call: TRBJ2-7; d_call: .; v_call: TRBV5-1; clone_size: .; cdr3_aa: CASSSLGAYEQYF; cdr3_nt: TGCGCCAGCAGCTCTCTCGGAGCCTACGAGCAGTACTTC
j_call: TRBJ1-2; d_call: .; v_call: TRBV14; clone_size: .; cdr3_aa: CASSPTDSYYGYTF; cdr3_nt: TGTGCCAGCAGCCCCACGGACTCATACTATGGCTACACCTTC